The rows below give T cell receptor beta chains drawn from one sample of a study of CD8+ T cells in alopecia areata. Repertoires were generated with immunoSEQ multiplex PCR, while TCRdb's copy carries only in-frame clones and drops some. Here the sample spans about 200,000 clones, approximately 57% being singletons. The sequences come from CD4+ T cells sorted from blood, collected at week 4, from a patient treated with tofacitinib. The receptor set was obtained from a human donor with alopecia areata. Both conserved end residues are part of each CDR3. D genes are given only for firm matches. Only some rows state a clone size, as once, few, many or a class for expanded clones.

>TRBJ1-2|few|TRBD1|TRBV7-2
CASSFQGAQAGYTF
TGTGCCAGCAGCTTTCAGGGGGCGCAAGCCGGCTACACCTTC
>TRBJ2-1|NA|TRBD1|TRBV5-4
CASSLSRTGPGNEQFF
TGTGCCAGCAGCTTGTCACGGACAGGGCCCGGGAATGAGCAGTTCTTC
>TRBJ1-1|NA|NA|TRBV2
CASSEDNYRSTEAFF
TGTGCCAGCAGTGAAGATAACTACAGGTCCACTGAAGCTTTCTTT
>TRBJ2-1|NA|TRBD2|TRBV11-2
CASKTRSGGAGEQFF
TGTGCCAGCAAGACTAGGAGCGGGGGGGCAGGTGAGCAGTTCTTC
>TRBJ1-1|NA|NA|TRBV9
CASSVEGNTEAFF
TGTGCCAGCAGCGTAGAGGGGAACACTGAAGCTTTCTTT
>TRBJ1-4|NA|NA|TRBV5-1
CASTTGNEKLFF
TGCGCCAGCACGACGGGAAATGAAAAACTGTTTTTT
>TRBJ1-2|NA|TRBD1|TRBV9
CASSVADRTDYGYTF
TGTGCCAGCAGCGTTGCGGACAGGACCGACTATGGCTACACCTTC
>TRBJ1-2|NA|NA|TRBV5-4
CASSLYRADGYTF
TGTGCCAGCAGCCTGTACAGAGCGGATGGCTACACCTTC
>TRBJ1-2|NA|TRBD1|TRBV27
CASSLGTGRGDYYGYTF
TGTGCCAGCAGTTTAGGGACAGGACGGGGAGACTACTATGGCTACACCTTC
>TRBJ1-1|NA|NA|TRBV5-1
CASSNPGGVVNTEAFF
TGCGCCAGCAGCAACCCCGGGGGAGTGGTGAACACTGAAGCTTTCTTT
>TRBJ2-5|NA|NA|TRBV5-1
CASSLRTAFQETQYF
TGCGCCAGCAGCTTGAGGACCGCCTTTCAAGAGACCCAGTACTTC
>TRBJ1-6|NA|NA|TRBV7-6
CASSPSEANNSPLHF
TGTGCCAGCAGCCCGTCGGAAGCAAATAATTCACCCCTCCACTTT
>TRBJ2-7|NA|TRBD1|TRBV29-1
CSVVGPMTGAYEQYF
TGCAGCGTTGTGGGCCCAATGACAGGGGCCTACGAGCAGTACTTC
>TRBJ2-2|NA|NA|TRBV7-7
CASSLGDRNTGELFF
TGTGCCAGCAGCTTAGGTGATCGAAACACCGGGGAGCTGTTTTTT
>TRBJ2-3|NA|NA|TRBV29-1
CSVDSSTDTQYF
TGCAGCGTTGACTCCAGCACAGATACGCAGTATTTT
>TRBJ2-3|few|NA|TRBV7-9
CASSSAGSTDTQYF
TGTGCCAGCAGCTCGGCGGGTAGCACAGATACGCAGTATTTT
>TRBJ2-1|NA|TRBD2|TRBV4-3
CASSRHFPGTRNEQFF
TGCGCCAGCAGTCGTCACTTTCCCGGGACTAGAAATGAGCAGTTCTTC
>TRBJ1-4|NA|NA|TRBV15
CATSREPRTNEKLFF
TGTGCCACCAGCAGAGAACCCCGAACTAATGAAAAACTGTTTTTT
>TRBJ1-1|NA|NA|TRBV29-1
CSVVRATEAFF
TGCAGCGTGGTCAGGGCGACTGAAGCTTTCTTT
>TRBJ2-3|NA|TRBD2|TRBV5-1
CASRPLAGGTDTQYF
TGCGCCAGCAGACCTCTAGCGGGGGGCACAGATACGCAGTATTTT
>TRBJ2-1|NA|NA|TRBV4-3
CASSRSNLYNEQFF
TGCGCCAGCAGCCGTTCGAACCTATACAATGAGCAGTTCTTC
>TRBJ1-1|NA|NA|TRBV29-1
CSPVPLGAEAFF
TGCAGCCCCGTTCCCCTAGGAGCTGAAGCTTTCTTT
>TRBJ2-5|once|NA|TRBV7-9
CASSFGQQETQYF
TGTGCCAGCAGCTTTGGGCAGCAAGAGACCCAGTACTTC
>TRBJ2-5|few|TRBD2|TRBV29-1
CSVHLAGVQETQYF
TGCAGCGTCCACTTAGCGGGGGTACAAGAGACCCAGTACTTC
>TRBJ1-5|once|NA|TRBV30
CAWSAVNQPQHF
TGTGCCTGGAGCGCCGTGAATCAGCCCCAGCATTTT
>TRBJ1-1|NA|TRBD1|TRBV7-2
CASSRTGDSTEAFF
TGTGCCAGCAGCCGAACAGGGGATTCCACTGAAGCTTTCTTT
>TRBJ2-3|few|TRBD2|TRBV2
CASSEGLAADTQYF
TGTGCCAGCAGTGAGGGACTAGCAGCAGATACGCAGTATTTT
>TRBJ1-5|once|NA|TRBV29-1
CSVSTGTSRNQPQHF
TGCAGCGTTTCCACCGGGACGTCGCGCAATCAGCCCCAGCATTTT
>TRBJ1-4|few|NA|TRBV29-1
CSVEEEWGNEKLFF
TGCAGCGTTGAAGAGGAATGGGGTAATGAAAAACTGTTTTTT
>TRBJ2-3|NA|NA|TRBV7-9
CASKTYPSTDTQYF
TGTGCCAGCAAGACATATCCTAGCACAGATACGCAGTATTTT
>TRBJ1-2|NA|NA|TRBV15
CATSLRSGTFGYTF
TGTGCCACCAGCTTACGTTCGGGGACCTTCGGCTACACCTTC